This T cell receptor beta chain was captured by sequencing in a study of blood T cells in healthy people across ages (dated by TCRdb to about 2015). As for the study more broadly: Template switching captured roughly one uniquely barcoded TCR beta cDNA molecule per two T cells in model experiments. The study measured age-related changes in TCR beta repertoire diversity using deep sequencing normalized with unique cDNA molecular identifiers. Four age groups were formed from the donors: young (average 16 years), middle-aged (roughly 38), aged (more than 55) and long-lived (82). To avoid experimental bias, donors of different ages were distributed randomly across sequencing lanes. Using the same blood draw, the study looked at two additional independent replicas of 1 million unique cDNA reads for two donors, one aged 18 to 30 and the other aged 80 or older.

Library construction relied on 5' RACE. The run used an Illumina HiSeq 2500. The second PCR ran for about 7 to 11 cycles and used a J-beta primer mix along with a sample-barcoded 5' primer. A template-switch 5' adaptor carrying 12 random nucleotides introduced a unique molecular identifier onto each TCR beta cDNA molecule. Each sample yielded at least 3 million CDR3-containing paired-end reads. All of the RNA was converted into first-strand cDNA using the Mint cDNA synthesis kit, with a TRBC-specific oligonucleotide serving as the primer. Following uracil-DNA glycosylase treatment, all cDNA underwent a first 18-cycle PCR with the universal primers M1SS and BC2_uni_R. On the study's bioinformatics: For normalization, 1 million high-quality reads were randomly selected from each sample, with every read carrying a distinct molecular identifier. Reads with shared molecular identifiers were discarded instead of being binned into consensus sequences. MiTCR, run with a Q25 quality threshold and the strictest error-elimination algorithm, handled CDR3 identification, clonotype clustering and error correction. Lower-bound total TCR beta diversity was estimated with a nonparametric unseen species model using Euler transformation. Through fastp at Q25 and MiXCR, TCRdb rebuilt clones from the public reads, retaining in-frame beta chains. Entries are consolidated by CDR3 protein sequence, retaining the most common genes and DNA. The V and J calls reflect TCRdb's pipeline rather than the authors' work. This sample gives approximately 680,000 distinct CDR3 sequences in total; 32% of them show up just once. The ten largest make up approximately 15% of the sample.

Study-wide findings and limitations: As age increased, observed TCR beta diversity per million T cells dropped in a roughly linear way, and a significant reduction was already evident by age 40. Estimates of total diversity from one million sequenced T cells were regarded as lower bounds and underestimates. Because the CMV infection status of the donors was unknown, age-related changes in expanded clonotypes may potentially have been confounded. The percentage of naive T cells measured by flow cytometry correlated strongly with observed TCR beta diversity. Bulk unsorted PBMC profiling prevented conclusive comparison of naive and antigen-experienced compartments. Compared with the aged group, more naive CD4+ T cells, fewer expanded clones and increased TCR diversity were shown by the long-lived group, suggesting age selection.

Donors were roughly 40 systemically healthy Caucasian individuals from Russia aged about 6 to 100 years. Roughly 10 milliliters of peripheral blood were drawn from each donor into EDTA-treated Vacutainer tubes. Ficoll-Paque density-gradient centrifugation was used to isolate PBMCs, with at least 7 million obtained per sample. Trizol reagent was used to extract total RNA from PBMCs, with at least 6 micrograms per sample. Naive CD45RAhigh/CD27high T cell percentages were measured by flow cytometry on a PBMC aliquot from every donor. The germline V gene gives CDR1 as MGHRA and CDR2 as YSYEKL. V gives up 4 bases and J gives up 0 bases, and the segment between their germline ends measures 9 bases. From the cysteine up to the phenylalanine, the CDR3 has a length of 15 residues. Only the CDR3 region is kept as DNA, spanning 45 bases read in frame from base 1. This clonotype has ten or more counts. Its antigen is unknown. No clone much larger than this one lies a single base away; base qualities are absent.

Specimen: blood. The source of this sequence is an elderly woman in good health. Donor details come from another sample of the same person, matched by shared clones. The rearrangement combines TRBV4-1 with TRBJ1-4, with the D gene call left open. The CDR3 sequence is CASSRGLATNEKLFF. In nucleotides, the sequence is TGCGCCAGCAGCCGAGGTCTTGCAACTAATGAAAAACTGTTTTTT.